A single T cell receptor beta chain is shown here with its context. The data belong to a study of blood T cell repertoires in COVID-19. V dropped 2 bases and J dropped 1; count of bases not matched to a gene: 6. The CDR3 totals 16 residues. The germline V gene encodes CDR1 LGHDT and CDR2 YNNKEL (reference sequence). The assay was immunoSEQ multiplex PCR, and TCRdb's table has in-frame clones only and misses some. The profile shows approximately 90,000 clones, roughly 85% of them singletons. Sequencing used peripheral blood. This chain uses TRBV3-1 (or the pseudogene TRBV3-2) with TRBJ2-3; 7 bases are a match to TRBD2. This receptor was obtained from a man in his 60s with acute or convalescent COVID-19. CDR3 protein: CASSQLDSGGTDTQYF. The DNA for the CDR3 is TGTGCCAGCAGCCAACTCGACAGCGGGGGCACAGATACGCAGTATTTT.